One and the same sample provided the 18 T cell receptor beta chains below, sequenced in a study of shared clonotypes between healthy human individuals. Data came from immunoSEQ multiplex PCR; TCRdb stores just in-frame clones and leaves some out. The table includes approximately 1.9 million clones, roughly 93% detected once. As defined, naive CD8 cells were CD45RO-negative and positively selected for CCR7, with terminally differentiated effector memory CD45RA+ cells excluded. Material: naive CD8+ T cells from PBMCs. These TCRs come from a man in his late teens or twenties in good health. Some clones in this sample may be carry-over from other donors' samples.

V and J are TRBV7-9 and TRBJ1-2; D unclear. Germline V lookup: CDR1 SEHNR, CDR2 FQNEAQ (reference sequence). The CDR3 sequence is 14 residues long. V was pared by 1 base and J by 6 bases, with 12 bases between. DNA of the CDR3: TGTGCCAGCAGCTTAGAAGTGGGAGGAGATGGCTACACCTTC. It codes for CASSLEVGGDGYTF.

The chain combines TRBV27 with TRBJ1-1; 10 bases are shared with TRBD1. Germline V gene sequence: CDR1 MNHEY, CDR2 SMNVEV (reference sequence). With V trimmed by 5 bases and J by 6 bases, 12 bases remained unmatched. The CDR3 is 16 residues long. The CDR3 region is CASSPVQDRGIPEAFF. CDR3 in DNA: TGTGCCAGCAGTCCTGTGCAGGACAGGGGGATCCCTGAAGCTTTCTTT.

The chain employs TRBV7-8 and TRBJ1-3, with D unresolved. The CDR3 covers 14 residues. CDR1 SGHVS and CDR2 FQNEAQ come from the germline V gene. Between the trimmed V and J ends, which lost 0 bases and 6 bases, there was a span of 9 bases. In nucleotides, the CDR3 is TGTGCCAGCAGCTTAGCACCAGCTTCAAACACCATATATTTT. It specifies CASSLAPASNTIYF.

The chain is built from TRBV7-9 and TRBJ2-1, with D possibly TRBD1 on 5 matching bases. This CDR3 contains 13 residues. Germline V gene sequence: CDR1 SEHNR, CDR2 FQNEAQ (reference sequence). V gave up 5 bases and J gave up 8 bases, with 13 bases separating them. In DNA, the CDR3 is TGTGCCAGCAGCCCCGCAGGGAACGATGAGCAGTTCTTC. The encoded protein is CASSPAGNDEQFF.

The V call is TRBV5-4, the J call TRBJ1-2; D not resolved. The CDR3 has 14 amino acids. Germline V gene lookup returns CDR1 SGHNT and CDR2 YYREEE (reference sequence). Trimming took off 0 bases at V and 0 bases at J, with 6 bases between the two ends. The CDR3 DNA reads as TGTGCCAGCAGCTTGGTCCCGTCTAACTATGGCTACACCTTC. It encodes CASSLVPSNYGYTF.

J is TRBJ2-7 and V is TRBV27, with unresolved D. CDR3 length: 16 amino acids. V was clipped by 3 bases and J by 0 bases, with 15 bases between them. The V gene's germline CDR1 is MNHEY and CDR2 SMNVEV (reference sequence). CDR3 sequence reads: CASSFNRAVPSYEQYF. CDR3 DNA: TGTGCCAGCAGTTTCAATCGGGCAGTCCCCTCCTACGAGCAGTACTTC.

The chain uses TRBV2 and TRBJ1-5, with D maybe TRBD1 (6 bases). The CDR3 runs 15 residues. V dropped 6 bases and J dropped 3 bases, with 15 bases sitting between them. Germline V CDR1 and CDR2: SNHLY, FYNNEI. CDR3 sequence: CASSSTGSYNQPQHF. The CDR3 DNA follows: TGTGCCAGCAGCTCAACAGGGTCATACAATCAGCCCCAGCATTTT. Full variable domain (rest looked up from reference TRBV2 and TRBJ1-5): EPEVTQTPSHQVTQMGQEVILRCVPISNHLYFYWYRQILGQKVEFLVSFYNNEISEKSEIFDDQFSVERPDGSNFTLKIRSTKLEDSAMYFCASSSTGSYNQPQHFGDGTRLSIL.

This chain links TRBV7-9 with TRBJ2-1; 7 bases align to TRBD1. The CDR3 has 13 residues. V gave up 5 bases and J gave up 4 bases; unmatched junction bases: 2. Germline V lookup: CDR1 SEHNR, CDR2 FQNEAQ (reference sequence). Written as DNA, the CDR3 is TGTGCCAGCAGCCAGGGGGAGTACAATGAGCAGTTCTTC. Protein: CASSQGEYNEQFF.

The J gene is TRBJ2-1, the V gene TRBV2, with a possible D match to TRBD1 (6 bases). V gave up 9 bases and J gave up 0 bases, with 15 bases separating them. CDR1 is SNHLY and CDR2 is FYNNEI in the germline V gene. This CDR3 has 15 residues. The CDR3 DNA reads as TGTGCCAGATCCGGACAGTTTAGCTCCTACAATGAGCAGTTCTTC. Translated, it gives CARSGQFSSYNEQFF.

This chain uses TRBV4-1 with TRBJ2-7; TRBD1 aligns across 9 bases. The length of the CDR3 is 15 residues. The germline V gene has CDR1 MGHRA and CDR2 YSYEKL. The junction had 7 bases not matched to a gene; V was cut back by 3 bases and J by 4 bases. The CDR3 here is CASSHRTGVAYEQYF. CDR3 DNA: TGCGCCAGCAGCCATCGGACAGGGGTGGCATACGAGCAGTACTTC.

The CDR3 here is CASSPRSQGGANEKLFF. The CDR3 DNA sequence: TGTGCCAGCTCACCACGGTCCCAGGGCGGAGCTAATGAAAAACTGTTTTTT. The rearrangement joins TRBV18 to TRBJ1-4; D perhaps matches TRBD1 (5 bases). Germline V gene lookup returns CDR1 KGHSH and CDR2 LQKENI. Trimming took off 1 base at V and 3 bases at J, with 15 bases between the two ends. The CDR3 has 17 residues.

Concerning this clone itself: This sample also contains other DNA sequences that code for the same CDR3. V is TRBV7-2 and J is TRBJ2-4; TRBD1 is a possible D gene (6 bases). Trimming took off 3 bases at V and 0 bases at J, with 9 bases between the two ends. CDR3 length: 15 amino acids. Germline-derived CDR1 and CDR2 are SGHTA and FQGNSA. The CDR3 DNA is TGTGCCAGCAGCTTGGGGGCCCTAGCCAAAAACATTCAGTACTTC. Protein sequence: CASSLGALAKNIQYF.

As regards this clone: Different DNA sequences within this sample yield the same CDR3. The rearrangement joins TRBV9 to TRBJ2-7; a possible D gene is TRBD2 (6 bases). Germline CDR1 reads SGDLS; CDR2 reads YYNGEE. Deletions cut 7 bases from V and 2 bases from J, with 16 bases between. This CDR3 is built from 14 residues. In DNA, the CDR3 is TGTGCCAGCTCGCCCGGAGGGCGGGCCTACGAGCAGTACTTC. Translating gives CASSPGGRAYEQYF.

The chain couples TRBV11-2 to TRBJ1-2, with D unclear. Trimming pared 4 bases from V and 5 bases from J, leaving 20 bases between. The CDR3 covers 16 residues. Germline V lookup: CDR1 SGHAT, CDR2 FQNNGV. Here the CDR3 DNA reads TGTGCCAGCAGCTCAGAGGGAGGGTTCACCGGTTATGGCTACACCTTC. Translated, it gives CASSSEGGFTGYGYTF.

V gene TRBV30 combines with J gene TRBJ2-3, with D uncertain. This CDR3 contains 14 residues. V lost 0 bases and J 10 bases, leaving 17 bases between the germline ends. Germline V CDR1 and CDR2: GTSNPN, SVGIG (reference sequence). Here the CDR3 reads CAWSVGRSGSAQYF. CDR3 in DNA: TGTGCCTGGAGTGTAGGAAGGTCTGGGTCCGCGCAGTATTTT.

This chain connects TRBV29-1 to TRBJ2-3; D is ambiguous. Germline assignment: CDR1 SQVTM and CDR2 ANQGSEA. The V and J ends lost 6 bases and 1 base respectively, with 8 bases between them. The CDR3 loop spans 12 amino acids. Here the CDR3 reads CSVTEGTDTQYF. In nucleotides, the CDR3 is TGCAGCGTCACCGAGGGCACAGATACGCAGTATTTT.

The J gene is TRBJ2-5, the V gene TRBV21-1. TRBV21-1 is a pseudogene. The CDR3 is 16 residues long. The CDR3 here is CASSKEGVWDRETQYF. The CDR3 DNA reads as TGTGCCAGCAGCAAAGAGGGCGTTTGGGATCGTGAGACCCAGTACTTC.

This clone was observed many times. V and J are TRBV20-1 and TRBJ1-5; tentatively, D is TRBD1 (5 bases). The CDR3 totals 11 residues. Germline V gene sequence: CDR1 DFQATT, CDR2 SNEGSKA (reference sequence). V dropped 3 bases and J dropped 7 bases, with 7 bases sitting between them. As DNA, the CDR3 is TGCAGTGCTAGTTGGGGGCAGCCCCAGCATTTT. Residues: CSASWGQPQHF.